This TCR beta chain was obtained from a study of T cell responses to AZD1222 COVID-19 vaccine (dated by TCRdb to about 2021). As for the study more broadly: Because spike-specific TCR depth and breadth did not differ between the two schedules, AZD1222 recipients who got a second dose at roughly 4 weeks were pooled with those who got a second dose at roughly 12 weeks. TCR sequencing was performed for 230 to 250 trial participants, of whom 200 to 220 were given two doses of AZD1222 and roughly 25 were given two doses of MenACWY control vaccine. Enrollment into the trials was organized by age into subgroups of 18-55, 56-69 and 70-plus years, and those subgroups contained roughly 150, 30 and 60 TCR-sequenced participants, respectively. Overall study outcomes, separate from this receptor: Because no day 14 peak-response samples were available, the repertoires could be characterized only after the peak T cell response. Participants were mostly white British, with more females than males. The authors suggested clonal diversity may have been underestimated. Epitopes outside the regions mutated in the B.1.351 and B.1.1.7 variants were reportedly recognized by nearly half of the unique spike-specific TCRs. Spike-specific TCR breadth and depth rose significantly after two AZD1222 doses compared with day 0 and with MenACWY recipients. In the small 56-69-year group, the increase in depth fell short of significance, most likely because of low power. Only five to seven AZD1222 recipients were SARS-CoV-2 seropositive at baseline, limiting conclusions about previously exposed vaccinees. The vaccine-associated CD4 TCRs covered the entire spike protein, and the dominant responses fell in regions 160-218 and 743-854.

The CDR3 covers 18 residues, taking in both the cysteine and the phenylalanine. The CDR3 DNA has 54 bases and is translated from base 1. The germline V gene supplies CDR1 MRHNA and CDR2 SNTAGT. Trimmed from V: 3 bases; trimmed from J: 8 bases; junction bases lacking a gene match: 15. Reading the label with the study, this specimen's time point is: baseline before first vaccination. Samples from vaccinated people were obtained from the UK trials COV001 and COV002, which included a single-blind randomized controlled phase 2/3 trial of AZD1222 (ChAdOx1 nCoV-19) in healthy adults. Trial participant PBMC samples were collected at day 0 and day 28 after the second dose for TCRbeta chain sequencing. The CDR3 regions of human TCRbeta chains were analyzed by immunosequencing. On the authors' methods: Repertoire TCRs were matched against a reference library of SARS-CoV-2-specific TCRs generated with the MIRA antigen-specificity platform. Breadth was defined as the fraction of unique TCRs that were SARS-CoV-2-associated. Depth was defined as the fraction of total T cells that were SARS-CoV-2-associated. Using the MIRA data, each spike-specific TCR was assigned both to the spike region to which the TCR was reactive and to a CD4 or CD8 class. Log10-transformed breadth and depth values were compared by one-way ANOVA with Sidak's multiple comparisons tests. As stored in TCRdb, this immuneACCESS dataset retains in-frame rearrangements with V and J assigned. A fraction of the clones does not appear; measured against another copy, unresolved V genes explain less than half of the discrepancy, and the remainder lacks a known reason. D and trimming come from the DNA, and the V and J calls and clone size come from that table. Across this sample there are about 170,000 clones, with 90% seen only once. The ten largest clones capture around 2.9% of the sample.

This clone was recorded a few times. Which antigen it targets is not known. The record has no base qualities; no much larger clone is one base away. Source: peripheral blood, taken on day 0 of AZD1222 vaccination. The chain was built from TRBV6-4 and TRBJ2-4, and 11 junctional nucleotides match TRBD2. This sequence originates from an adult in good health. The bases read TGTGCCAGCAGTGAAATAGCGGGGGGGCCTTGGTTCAGGGACATTCAGTACTTC. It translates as CASSEIAGGPWFRDIQYF.